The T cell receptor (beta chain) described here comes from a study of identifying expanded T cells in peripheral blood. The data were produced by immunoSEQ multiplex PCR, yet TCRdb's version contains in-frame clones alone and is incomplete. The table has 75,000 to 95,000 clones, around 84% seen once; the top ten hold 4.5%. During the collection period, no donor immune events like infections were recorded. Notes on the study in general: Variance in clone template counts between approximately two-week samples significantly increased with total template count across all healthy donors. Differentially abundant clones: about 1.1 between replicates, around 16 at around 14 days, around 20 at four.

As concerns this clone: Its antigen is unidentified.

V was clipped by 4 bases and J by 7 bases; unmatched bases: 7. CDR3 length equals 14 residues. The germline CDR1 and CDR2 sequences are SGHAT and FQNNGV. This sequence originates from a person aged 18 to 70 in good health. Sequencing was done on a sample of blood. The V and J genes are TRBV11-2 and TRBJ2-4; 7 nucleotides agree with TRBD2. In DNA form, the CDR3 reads TGTGCCAGCAGCTCCTCGACCGGGAGGAACATTCAGTACTTC. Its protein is CASSSSTGRNIQYF.